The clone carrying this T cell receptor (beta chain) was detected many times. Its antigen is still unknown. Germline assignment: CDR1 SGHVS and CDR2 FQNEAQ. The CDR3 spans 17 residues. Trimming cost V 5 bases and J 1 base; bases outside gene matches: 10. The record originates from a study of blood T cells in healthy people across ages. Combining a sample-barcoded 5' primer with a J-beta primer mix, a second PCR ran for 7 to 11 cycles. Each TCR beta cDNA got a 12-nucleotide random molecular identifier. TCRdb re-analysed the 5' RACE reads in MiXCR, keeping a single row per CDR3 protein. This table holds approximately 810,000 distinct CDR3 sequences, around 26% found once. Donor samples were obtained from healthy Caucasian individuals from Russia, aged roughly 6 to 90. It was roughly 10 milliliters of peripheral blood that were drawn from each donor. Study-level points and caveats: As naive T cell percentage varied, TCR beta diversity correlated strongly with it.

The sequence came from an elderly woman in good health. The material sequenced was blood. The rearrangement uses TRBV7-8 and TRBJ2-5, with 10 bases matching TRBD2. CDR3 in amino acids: CASSPESASGGQETQYF. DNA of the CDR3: TGTGCCAGCAGCCCTGAGTCGGCTAGCGGGGGCCAAGAGACCCAGTACTTC.